The 8 T cell receptor beta chains presented below share a single source sample, sequenced in a study of blood T cell repertoires in COVID-19. Clones were read by immunoSEQ multiplex PCR, and TCRdb kept only the in-frame ones, dropping some. The sample includes roughly 160,000 clones, 65% to 85% of them seen just once. The sequenced sample consisted of PBMCs or T cells enriched from blood (not recorded which). All receptors derive from a woman in her sixties or seventies who had recovered from COVID-19.

This clone occurred once. V is TRBV18 and J is TRBJ2-1; possible D gene TRBD1, 5 bases. This CDR3 is built from 15 residues. Trimming removed 6 bases from V and 2 bases from J, with 14 bases in between. Per the germline V gene, CDR1 is KGHSH and CDR2 is LQKENI. The CDR3 DNA sequence: TGTGCCAGCTCGCTGCAGGGATTTGCCTACAATGAGCAGTTCTTC. This translates into CASSLQGFAYNEQFF.

This clone was counted a single time. The J gene is TRBJ2-1, the V gene TRBV3-1 (or the pseudogene TRBV3-2); 12 nucleotides line up with TRBD2. The trim removed 7 bases at V and 5 bases at J, leaving 12 bases unmatched. This CDR3 spans 17 amino acids. CDR1 and CDR2 (germline): LGHDT, YNNKEL (reference sequence). In DNA, the CDR3 is TGTGCCAGCACCGGGCGCCTAGCGGGGGGGCCTAACAATGAGCAGTTCTTC. As protein: CASTGRLAGGPNNEQFF.

This clone was counted a few times. This chain joins TRBV5-1 and TRBJ1-2; the match to TRBD1 covers 9 bases. Germline CDR1 reads SGHRS; CDR2 reads YFSETQ. The CDR3 has 14 amino acids. Trimming took 3 bases from V and 3 from J; bases not matched to a gene: 3. The CDR3 DNA follows: TGCGCCAGCAGCTCTAGACAGGGGGACTATGGCTACACCTTC. This sequence encodes CASSSRQGDYGYTF.

The chain is built from TRBV30 and TRBJ1-3, with a possible D match to TRBD1 (6 bases). Germline V lookup: CDR1 GTSNPN, CDR2 SVGIG (reference sequence). V was cut by 0 bases and J by 4 bases, with 7 bases left in between. This CDR3 spans 13 amino acids. CDR3 protein: CAWSVQGGNTIYF. As DNA, the CDR3 is TGTGCCTGGAGTGTACAGGGAGGAAACACCATATATTTT.

This clone was detected once. The CDR3 spells CASSARLAGARTDTQYF. Here the CDR3 DNA reads TGTGCCAGCAGCGCCCGACTAGCGGGGGCCAGAACAGATACGCAGTATTTT. The rearrangement links TRBV9 to TRBJ2-3; 12 bases map to TRBD2. The V and J ends lost 3 bases and 3 bases, in that order; junction bases with no gene match: 8. CDR1 is SGDLS, CDR2 YYNGEE, per germline. The CDR3 sequence is 17 residues long.

The V call is TRBV5-4, the J call TRBJ2-7, with 8 bases aligning to TRBD1. This CDR3 has 14 residues. Germline-derived CDR1 and CDR2 are SGHNT and YYREEE (reference sequence). V gave up 4 bases and J gave up 2 bases; unmatched junction bases: 5. The CDR3 coding sequence is TGTGCCAGCAGCAGCAGGGGGCGCCCCTACGAGCAGTACTTC. Translated: CASSSRGRPYEQYF.

CDR3 nucleotides: TGTGCCATCAGTGAGCCGGACAGGGCCACGTCGGGAGTTTACAATGAGCAGTTCTTC. Translating gives CAISEPDRATSGVYNEQFF. The J gene is TRBJ2-1, the V gene TRBV10-3, with 8 bases aligning to TRBD1. CDR1 is ENHRY, CDR2 SYGVKD, per germline. Trimming cost V 2 bases and J 4 bases; bases outside gene matches: 16. The CDR3 is made up of 19 amino acids.

The chain couples TRBV7-7 to TRBJ2-1, with 9 bases that match TRBD2. The CDR3 sequence is 17 residues long. The germline V gene has CDR1 SSHAT and CDR2 FNYEAQ (reference sequence). The J segment lost 4 bases and the V segment lost 1 base, leaving 8 bases of the junction unmatched. CDR3 nucleotides: TGTGCCAGCAGCTTAGAAAGGGCGGGAGGGGGATACAATGAGCAGTTCTTC. Protein product: CASSLERAGGGYNEQFF.